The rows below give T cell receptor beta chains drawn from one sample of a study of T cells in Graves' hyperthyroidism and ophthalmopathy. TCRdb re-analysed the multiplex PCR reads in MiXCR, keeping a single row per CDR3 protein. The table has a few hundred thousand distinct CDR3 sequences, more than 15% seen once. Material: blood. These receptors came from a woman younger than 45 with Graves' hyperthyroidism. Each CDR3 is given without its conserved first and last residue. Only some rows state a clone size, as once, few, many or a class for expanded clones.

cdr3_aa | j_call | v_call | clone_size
ASSLKTSGSPGEQF | TRBJ2-1 | TRBV3-1 | many
ASSALTGANYGYT | TRBJ1-2 | TRBV6-1 | .
ASSPPQGDEQY | TRBJ2-7 | TRBV18 | .
ASSMRRITGELF | TRBJ2-2 | TRBV12-3/TRBV12-4 | many
ASSMGGSGNTIY | TRBJ1-3 | TRBV19 | .
SANAERGPSYNEQF | TRBJ2-1 | TRBV20-1 | many
SVTSGRPETQY | TRBJ2-5 | TRBV29-1 | many
ASRPTGTPGELF | TRBJ2-2 | TRBV27 | few
SVGDRGASDTQY | TRBJ2-3 | TRBV29-1 | .
ASRRSGTNTEAF | TRBJ1-1 | TRBV5-1 | .
ASSPTVGGTEAF | TRBJ1-1 | TRBV27 | many
ASSSPGQDGYT | TRBJ1-2 | TRBV5-4 | few
ASSLRGTSDYEQY | TRBJ2-7 | TRBV7-3 | .
ASGLEALAGAYSEQF | TRBJ2-1 | TRBV12-5 | many
ASSQAGREVDEQY | TRBJ2-7 | TRBV4-2 | .
ASSLSGRIHANTGELF | TRBJ2-2 | TRBV7-9 | .
ATSRDITEKEAF | TRBJ1-1 | TRBV15 | .
ASSRDSDRVREQY | TRBJ2-7 | TRBV28 | few
ASSVNSGTSGSGGTQY | TRBJ2-3 | TRBV9 | few
SARSAGVSNQPQH | TRBJ1-5 | TRBV20-1 | few
SARDLSGDSYGQY | TRBJ2-7 | TRBV20-1 | few
ASSYSLSESVYNEQF | TRBJ2-1 | TRBV6-5 | many
ATSPKTGLLSDTQY | TRBJ2-3 | TRBV24-1 | .